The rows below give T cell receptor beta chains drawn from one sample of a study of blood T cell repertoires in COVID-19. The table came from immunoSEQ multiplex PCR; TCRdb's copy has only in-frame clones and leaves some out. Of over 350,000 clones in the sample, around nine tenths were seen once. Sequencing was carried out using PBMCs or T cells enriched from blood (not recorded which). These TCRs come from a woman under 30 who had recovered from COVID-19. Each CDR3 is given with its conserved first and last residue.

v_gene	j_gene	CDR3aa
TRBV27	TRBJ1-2	CASSPGYGYTF
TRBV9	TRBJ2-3	CASSVAPTGSTDTQYF
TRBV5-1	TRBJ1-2	CASSPGTGVYGYTF
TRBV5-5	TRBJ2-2	CASSYWTGNTGELFF
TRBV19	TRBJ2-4	CASKQLAKNIQYF
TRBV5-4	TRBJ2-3	CASSWGLAGGTDTQYF
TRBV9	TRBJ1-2	CASSVSRGLGYTF
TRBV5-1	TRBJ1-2	CASSRGIMGDGYTF
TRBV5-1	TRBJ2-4	CASSLADIQYF
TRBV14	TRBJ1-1	CASSQDLGGWATEAFF
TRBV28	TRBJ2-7	CASSPLGGGHEQYF
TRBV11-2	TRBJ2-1	CASSLDRQGVGNEQFF
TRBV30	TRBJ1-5	CAWSSRDRGNQPQHF
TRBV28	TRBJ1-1	CASSPAAGTGSTEAFF
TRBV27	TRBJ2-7	CASSLSGGTGAYEQYF
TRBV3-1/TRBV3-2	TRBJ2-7	CASHHEAAGSYEQYF
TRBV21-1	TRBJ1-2	CASAGRQGATYGYTF